These 13 T cell receptor beta chains originate from one sample sequenced in a study of PD-1 and CTLA-4 blockade in melanoma (dated by TCRdb to 2020 to 2022). Library preparation was by the immunoSEQ multiplex PCR assay. Drawn from immuneACCESS, this table holds only the in-frame rearrangements with V and J called that TCRdb kept. Clones are partly lost; checked studies trace under half to an unresolved V gene and leave the rest unexplained. The sample contains approximately 33,000 clones, around 93% of them found a single time. Clones ranked in the top ten supply over 8.5% of the sample. The specimen was CD8+ T cells from peripheral blood, collected from a patient given anti-PD-1 treatment. The receptors derive from a human donor with melanoma.

The genes are TRBV28 and TRBJ2-7, with D possibly being TRBD2 (6 bases). The CDR3 is 17 amino acids. V lost 2 bases, J lost 0 bases, and 17 bases lay in between. Germline assignment: CDR1 MDHEN and CDR2 SYDVKM. The CDR3 DNA reads as TGTGCCAGCAGTTTAGGCTACGGAGGGAGGAGCTCCTACGAGCAGTACTTC. The encoded protein is CASSLGYGGRSSYEQYF. Full variable domain (missing parts from reference TRBV28 and TRBJ2-7): DVKVTQSSRYLVKRTGEKVFLECVQDMDHENMFWYRQDPGLGLRLIYFSYDVKMKEKGDIPEGYSVSREKKERFSLILESASTNQTSMYLCASSLGYGGRSSYEQYFGPGTRLTVT.

The chain links TRBV3-1 (or the pseudogene TRBV3-2) to TRBJ1-3; D is ambiguous. The CDR3 has 16 amino acids. CDR1 is LGHDT and CDR2 is YNNKEL in the germline V gene (reference sequence). The V end lost 0 bases, the J end lost 0 bases, and 9 bases lay between the germline ends. This CDR3 reads CASSQDPPPSGNTIYF. In DNA, the CDR3 is TGTGCCAGCAGCCAAGATCCCCCACCCTCTGGAAACACCATATATTTT.

The V gene is TRBV5-6, the J gene TRBJ1-1; possibly TRBD1 for D (6 bases). CDR3 length: 14 residues. Deletions cut 4 bases from V and 1 base from J, with 11 bases between. Germline-derived CDR1 and CDR2 are SGHDT and YYEEEE. CDR3 sequence (DNA): TGTGCCAGCAGCCAAGAGACAGGGAACACTGAAGCTTTCTTT. Protein product: CASSQETGNTEAFF.

The J gene is TRBJ1-1, the V gene TRBV24-1, with 9 bases that match TRBD1. Germline CDR1 reads KGHDR; CDR2 reads SFDVKD. The V and J ends lost 4 bases and 5 bases, in that order; junction bases with no gene match: 7. The CDR3 is made up of 15 amino acids. The CDR3 loop reads CATSDTGTGRTEAFF. CDR3 nucleotides: TGTGCCACCAGTGACACCGGGACAGGGAGGACTGAAGCTTTCTTT.

Here the CDR3 reads CASSLSGGDSPLHF. In nucleotides, the CDR3 is TGTGCCAGCAGCTTATCGGGGGGTGATTCACCCCTCCACTTT. J is TRBJ1-6 and V is TRBV7-8, with D perhaps TRBD1 (5 bases). V dropped 2 bases and J dropped 8 bases, with 10 bases sitting between them. Germline CDR1 SGHVS, CDR2 FQNEAQ. The CDR3 covers 14 residues. The entire variable domain, with the rest obtained from reference TRBV7-8 and TRBJ1-6, is as follows: GAGVSQSPRYKVAKRGQDVALRCDPISGHVSLFWYQQALGQGPEFLTYFQNEAQLDKSGLPSDRFFAERPEGSVSTLKIQRTQQEDSAVYLCASSLSGGDSPLHFGNGTRLTVT.

This clone was found a few times. V is TRBV30 and J is TRBJ2-7; D gene uncertain. V was cut by 2 bases and J by 0 bases, with 8 bases left in between. The germline V gene encodes CDR1 GTSNPN and CDR2 SVGIG (reference sequence). This CDR3 spans 13 amino acids. The CDR3 coding sequence is TGTGCCTGGAGTCACAGCCACTCCTACGAGCAGTACTTC. This gives the protein CAWSHSHSYEQYF.

The chain has TRBV12-3 or TRBV12-4 and TRBJ2-7; 7 nucleotides line up with TRBD1. This CDR3 is 13 amino acids long. Trimming cost V 3 bases and J 5 bases; bases outside gene matches: 4. DNA for the CDR3: TGTGCCAGCAGTTTGAACAGGGGCCACGAGCAGTACTTC. Protein: CASSLNRGHEQYF.

This clone was counted once. This chain links TRBV3-1 (or the pseudogene TRBV3-2) with TRBJ2-7; possibly TRBD1 for D (6 bases). The CDR3 has 12 residues. Trimming removed 4 bases at V and 5 bases at J, with 9 bases between. Germline lookup yields CDR1 LGHDT and CDR2 YNNKEL (reference sequence). CDR3 sequence (DNA): TGTGCCAGCAGCCTACAGGGCGACGAGCAGTACTTC. It encodes CASSLQGDEQYF.

V and J are TRBV13 and TRBJ2-1, with D possibly called TRBD1 or TRBD2 (6 bases each). The CDR3 extends over 15 amino acids. CDR1 is PRHDT, CDR2 FYEKMQ, per germline (reference sequence). Trimming took off 4 bases at V and 5 bases at J, with 15 bases between the two ends. CDR3 residues: CASSWGAAHDNEQFF. CDR3 DNA: TGTGCCAGCAGCTGGGGGGCGGCACACGACAATGAGCAGTTCTTC.

The gene calls are TRBV4-1 and TRBJ2-7; 8 nucleotides line up with TRBD2. V shed 2 bases and J 3 bases; nucleotides not matched to a gene: 6. CDR1 and CDR2 (germline): MGHRA, YSYEKL. This CDR3 is 15 amino acids long. CDR3 DNA sequence: TGCGCCAGCAGCCAATTAGGAACTAGCGGCTACGAGCAGTACTTC. It specifies CASSQLGTSGYEQYF.

The chain combines TRBV27 with TRBJ2-7; weak D call: TRBD2 (6 bases). Germline lookup yields CDR1 MNHEY and CDR2 SMNVEV (reference sequence). Trimming removed 2 bases from V and 3 bases from J, with 11 bases in between. This CDR3 region has 14 residues. CDR3 protein: CASSLRGTVYEQYF. The CDR3 nucleotides are TGTGCCAGCAGTTTACGTGGGACTGTCTACGAGCAGTACTTC.

In this sample, this clone turned up once. Sequence at one end of the junction differs from germline and may be a read error. The chain has TRBV7-3 and TRBJ2-7; D uncertain. The CDR3 totals 13 residues. Germline loops: CDR1 SGHTA, CDR2 FQGTGA. Here the CDR3 reads CASSVTTSDEQYF. The CDR3, as DNA: TGTGCCAGCAGCGTAACCACGAGTGACGAGCAGTACTTC.

The V call is TRBV15, the J call TRBJ1-4; 8 nucleotides match TRBD1. The CDR3 has 14 residues. Germline V lookup: CDR1 LNHNV, CDR2 YYDKDF (reference sequence). V was clipped by 5 bases and J by 5 bases; unmatched bases: 4. The CDR3: CATSPDRGNEKLFF. CDR3 nucleotides: TGTGCCACCAGCCCCGACAGGGGAAATGAAAAACTGTTTTTT. The variable domain in full, completed from reference TRBV15 and TRBJ1-4, reads DAMVIQNPRYQVTQFGKPVTLSCSQTLNHNVMYWYQQKSSQAPKLLFHYYDKDFNNEADTPDNFQSRRPNTSFCFLDIRSPGLGDTAMYLCATSPDRGNEKLFFGSGTQLSVL.